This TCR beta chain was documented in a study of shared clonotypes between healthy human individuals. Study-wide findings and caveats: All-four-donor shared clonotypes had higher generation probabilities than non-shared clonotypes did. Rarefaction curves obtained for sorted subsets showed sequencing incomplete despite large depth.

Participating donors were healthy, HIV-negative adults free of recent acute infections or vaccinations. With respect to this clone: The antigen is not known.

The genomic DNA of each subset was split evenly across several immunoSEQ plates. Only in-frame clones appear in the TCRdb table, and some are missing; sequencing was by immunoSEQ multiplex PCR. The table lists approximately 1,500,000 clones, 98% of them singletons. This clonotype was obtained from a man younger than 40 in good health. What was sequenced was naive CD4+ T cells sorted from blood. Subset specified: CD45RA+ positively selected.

The CDR3 DNA reads TGTGCCAGCAGTCTAGCGGGAGGTGATGAGCAGTTCTTC. Protein product: CASSLAGGDEQFF. The rearrangement uses TRBV28 and TRBJ2-1, with 11 bases aligning to TRBD2. The germline CDR1 and CDR2 sequences are MDHEN and SYDVKM. The junction had 2 bases not matched to a gene; V was cut back by 5 bases and J by 8 bases. This CDR3 region has 13 residues.